Sequencing of this TCR beta chain was carried out in a study of shared T cell receptors in the human thymus. The data were produced by immunoSEQ multiplex PCR, yet TCRdb's version contains in-frame clones alone and is incomplete. The data hold just under 550,000 clones, with about four fifths observed a single time. These same data were also listed under a study on human thymus T cells. This second report adds: The donor group consisted of healthy Finnish infants who were having corrective surgery for congenital heart defects. Thymic samples were excised during corrective heart operations. Thymic as well as blood repertoires seemed to favor certain V and J genes unevenly. In unrelated individuals, thymic repertoires overlapped highly, according to related research.

The sequence came from a boy in the first two years of life with a congenital heart defect. The sample comprised thymocytes.

The DNA for the CDR3 is TGTGCCAGCAGTGATCAGGGACAGGGGTTCCCGAGCTCCTACGAGCAGTACTTC. Translated: CASSDQGQGFPSSYEQYF. This chain connects TRBV6-4 to TRBJ2-7; 10 bases are a match to TRBD1. This CDR3 has 18 residues. V was pared by 3 bases and J by 0 bases, with 11 bases of the junction left unmatched. Looked up from germline, CDR1 is MRHNA and CDR2 is SNTAGT.